One sample yielded the 11 T cell receptor beta chains listed below, sequenced in a study of blood T cell repertoires in COVID-19. The method was immunoSEQ multiplex PCR; TCRdb's version includes in-frame clones alone and lacks a portion of them. The sample lists around 300,000 clones; approximately 88% were seen once. Sequencing was performed on PBMCs or T cells enriched from blood (not recorded which). The receptors stem from a man aged 25 to 40 who had recovered from COVID-19.

The V and J genes are TRBV28 and TRBJ2-7, with 10 bases aligning to TRBD1. This CDR3 region has 14 residues. The V gene end was trimmed by 4 bases and the J gene end by 6 bases; junction bases not matched to a gene: 6. CDR1 is MDHEN, CDR2 SYDVKM, per germline. The CDR3 nucleotides are TGTGCCAGCAGTTACGGGACAGGGGTTATCGAGCAGTACTTC. Translating it yields CASSYGTGVIEQYF.

This chain connects TRBV5-3 to TRBJ1-4, with D uncertain. TRBV5-3 is noted as an ORF with a role that remains uncertain. Trimming shortened V by 1 base and J by 4 bases, and 8 bases separated the two germline ends. The CDR3 is made up of 14 amino acids. CDR3: CARSLRGFNEKLFF. The CDR3, as DNA: TGTGCCAGAAGCTTGCGGGGATTTAATGAAAAACTGTTTTTT.

The J gene is TRBJ2-1, the V gene TRBV18, with D possibly TRBD2 on 5 matching bases. Germline lookup yields CDR1 KGHSH and CDR2 LQKENI. The CDR3 has 15 residues. The V and J ends lost 3 bases and 5 bases respectively, with 14 bases between them. The CDR3 region has the DNA TGTGCCAGCTCACCTTCCCTAGCCTATGACAATGAGCAGTTCTTC. As protein: CASSPSLAYDNEQFF. Filled out from reference TRBV18 and TRBJ2-1, the complete variable domain reads NAGVMQNPRHLVRRRGQEARLRCSPMKGHSHVYWYRQLPEEGLKFMVYLQKENIIDESGMPKERFSAEFPKEGPSILRIQQVVRGDSAAYFCASSPSLAYDNEQFFGPGTRLTVL.

The chain links TRBV5-1 to TRBJ1-3; 7 bases map to TRBD1. The CDR3 sequence is 14 residues long. The V gene end was trimmed by 6 bases and the J gene end by 3 bases; junction bases not matched to a gene: 6. Germline V gene data show CDR1 as SGHRS and CDR2 as YFSETQ. CDR3 in amino acids: CASNTGTDGNTIYF. Written as DNA, the CDR3 is TGCGCCAGCAATACCGGGACAGATGGAAACACCATATATTTT.

V gene TRBV11-2 combines with J gene TRBJ1-4; D is possibly TRBD1 (5 bases). CDR1 is SGHAT and CDR2 is FQNNGV in the germline V gene. The ends were cut back, 2 bases at V and 5 bases at J, with 9 bases in the middle. The CDR3 sequence is 14 residues long. The DNA for the CDR3 is TGTGCCAGCAGCTTATCGCCAGGGAATGAAAAACTGTTTTTT. Translated: CASSLSPGNEKLFF. The variable domain in full, completed from reference TRBV11-2 and TRBJ1-4, reads EAGVAQSPRYKIIEKRQSVAFWCNPISGHATLYWYQQILGQGPKLLIQFQNNGVVDDSQLPKDRFSAERLKGVDSTLKIQPAKLEDSAVYLCASSLSPGNEKLFFGSGTQLSVL.

This clone appeared once. The genes are TRBV5-1 and TRBJ2-2; 7 positions match TRBD2. Germline assignment: CDR1 SGHRS and CDR2 YFSETQ. The CDR3 is 16 residues long. The ends lost 5 bases at V and 3 bases at J; junction bases unmatched: 10. The CDR3: CASRRGGENHTGELFF. DNA for the CDR3: TGCGCCAGCAGACGGGGAGGGGAGAATCACACCGGGGAGCTGTTTTTT.

This rearrangement joins TRBV27 to TRBJ1-1; possibly TRBD1 for D (5 bases). CDR1 and CDR2 (germline): MNHEY, SMNVEV (reference sequence). CDR3 length: 15 amino acids. Trimming pared 4 bases from V and 0 bases from J, leaving 12 bases between. The CDR3 reads CASSSPAGMNTEAFF. The CDR3 DNA sequence: TGTGCCAGCAGTTCCCCGGCAGGGATGAACACTGAAGCTTTCTTT.

CDR3 residues: CASSITATRSNQPQHF. CDR3 bases: TGTGCCAGCAGTATCACAGCCACGCGTAGCAATCAGCCCCAGCATTTT. The gene calls are TRBV2 and TRBJ1-5; D is ambiguous. CDR1 SNHLY and CDR2 FYNNEI come from the germline V gene. Between the trimmed V and J ends, which lost 5 bases and 0 bases, there was a span of 14 bases. The CDR3 runs 16 residues.

DNA of the CDR3: TGTGCCAGCAGTGAAGGCGGGGACTACAATGAGCAGTTCTTC. It encodes CASSEGGDYNEQFF. V usage is TRBV6-4 and J usage is TRBJ2-1; tentatively, D is TRBD2 (6 bases). Germline V CDR1 and CDR2: MRHNA, SNTAGT. CDR3 size: 14 residues. Between the trimmed V and J ends, which lost 3 bases and 3 bases, there was a span of 9 bases.

Notes on this clone: The sample contains more than one DNA sequence encoding this CDR3. V usage is TRBV6-5 and J usage is TRBJ1-1; the match to TRBD1 covers 8 bases. With 6 bases clipped from V and 3 bases from J, the junction kept 3 bases outside the gene matches. The CDR3 totals 13 residues. Germline values: CDR1 MNHEY, CDR2 SVGAGI. The CDR3 bases are TGTGCCAGCAGCCTGGACAGGGACACTGAAGCTTTCTTT. As protein: CASSLDRDTEAFF.

V usage is TRBV5-1 and J usage is TRBJ2-1, with 12 bases lining up with TRBD2. The ends lost 3 bases at V and 9 bases at J; junction bases unmatched: 7. This CDR3 region has 15 residues. CDR1 SGHRS and CDR2 YFSETQ come from the germline V gene. Here the CDR3 reads CASSSRTSGDGEQFF. The CDR3 DNA follows: TGCGCCAGCAGCTCCCGGACTAGCGGGGACGGTGAGCAGTTCTTC.